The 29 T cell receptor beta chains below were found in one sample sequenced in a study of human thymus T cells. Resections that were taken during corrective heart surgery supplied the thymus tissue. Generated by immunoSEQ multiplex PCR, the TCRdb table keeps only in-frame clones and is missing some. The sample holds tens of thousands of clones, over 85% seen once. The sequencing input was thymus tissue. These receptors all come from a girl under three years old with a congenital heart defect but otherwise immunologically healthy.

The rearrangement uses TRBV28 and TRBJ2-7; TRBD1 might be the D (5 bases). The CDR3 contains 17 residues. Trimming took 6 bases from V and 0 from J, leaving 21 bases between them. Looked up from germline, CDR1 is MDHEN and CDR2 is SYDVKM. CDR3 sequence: CASSYKRFQGASYEQYF. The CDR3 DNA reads TGTGCCAGCAGCTATAAACGATTCCAGGGCGCCTCCTACGAGCAGTACTTC.

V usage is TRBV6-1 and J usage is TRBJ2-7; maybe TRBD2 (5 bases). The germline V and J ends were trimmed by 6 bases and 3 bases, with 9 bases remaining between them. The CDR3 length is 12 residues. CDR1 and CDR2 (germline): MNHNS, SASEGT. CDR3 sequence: CASSAGNYEQYF. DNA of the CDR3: TGTGCCAGCAGCGCCGGGAACTACGAGCAGTACTTC.

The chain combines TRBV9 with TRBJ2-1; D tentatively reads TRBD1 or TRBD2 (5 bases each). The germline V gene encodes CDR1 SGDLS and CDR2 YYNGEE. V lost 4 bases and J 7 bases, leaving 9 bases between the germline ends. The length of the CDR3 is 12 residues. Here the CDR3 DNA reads TGTGCCAGCAGCCCCGAGGGGAATGAGCAGTTCTTC. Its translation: CASSPEGNEQFF.

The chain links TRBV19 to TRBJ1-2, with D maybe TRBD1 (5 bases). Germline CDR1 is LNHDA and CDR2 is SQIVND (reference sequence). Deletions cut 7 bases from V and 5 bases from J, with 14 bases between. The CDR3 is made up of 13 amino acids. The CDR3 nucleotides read TGTGCCAGTAAGGGGAAAGGCAATTATGGCTACACCTTC. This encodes CASKGKGNYGYTF.

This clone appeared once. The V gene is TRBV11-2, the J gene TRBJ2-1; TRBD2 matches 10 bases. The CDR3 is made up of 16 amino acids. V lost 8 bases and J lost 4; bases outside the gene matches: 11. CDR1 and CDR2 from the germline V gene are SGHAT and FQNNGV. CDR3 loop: CASCPTLTSGYNEQFF. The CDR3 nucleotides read TGTGCCAGCTGCCCCACCTTGACTAGCGGGTACAATGAGCAGTTCTTC.

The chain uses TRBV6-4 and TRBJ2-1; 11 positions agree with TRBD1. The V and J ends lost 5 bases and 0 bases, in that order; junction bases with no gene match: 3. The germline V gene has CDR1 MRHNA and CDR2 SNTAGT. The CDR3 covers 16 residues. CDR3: CASSRGTGGSYNEQFF. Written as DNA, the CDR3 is TGTGCCAGCAGTCGAGGGACAGGGGGCTCCTACAATGAGCAGTTCTTC.

This CDR3 reads CASSLFPFVDTQYF. CDR3 sequence (DNA): TGTGCCAGCAGTTTATTCCCGTTTGTAGATACGCAGTATTTT. The J gene is TRBJ2-3, the V gene TRBV28; D unresolved. V shed 1 base and J shed 5 bases, with 10 bases lying between them. The CDR3 has 14 amino acids. CDR1 is MDHEN and CDR2 is SYDVKM in the germline V gene.

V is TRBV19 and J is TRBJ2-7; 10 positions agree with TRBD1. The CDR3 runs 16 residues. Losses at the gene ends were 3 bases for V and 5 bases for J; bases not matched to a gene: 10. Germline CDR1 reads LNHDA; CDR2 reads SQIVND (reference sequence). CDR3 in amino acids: CASSIGDRGRIHEQYF. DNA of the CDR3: TGTGCCAGTAGTATCGGGGACAGGGGAAGAATCCACGAGCAGTACTTC.

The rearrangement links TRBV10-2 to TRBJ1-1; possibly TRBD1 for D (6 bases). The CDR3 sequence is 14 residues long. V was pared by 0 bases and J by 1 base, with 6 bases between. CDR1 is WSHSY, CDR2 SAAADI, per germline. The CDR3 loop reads CASSESGGNTEAFF. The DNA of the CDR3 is TGCGCCAGCAGTGAGTCAGGGGGGAACACTGAAGCTTTCTTT.

The chain's CDR3 is CASSEGRIPFPGANVLTF. CDR3 bases: TGTGCCAGCAGTGAAGGGAGGATACCCTTCCCTGGGGCCAACGTCCTGACTTTC. The genes are TRBV25-1 and TRBJ2-6; perhaps TRBD2 as D (6 bases). This CDR3 is 18 amino acids long. V shed 2 bases and J shed 2 bases, with 16 bases lying between them. Germline CDR1 reads MGHDK; CDR2 reads SYGVNS.

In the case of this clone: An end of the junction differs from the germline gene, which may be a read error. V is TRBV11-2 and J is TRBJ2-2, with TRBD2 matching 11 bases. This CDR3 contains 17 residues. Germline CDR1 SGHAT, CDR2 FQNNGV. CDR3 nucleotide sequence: TGTGCCAGGGGGGTAGCGGGAGGGCCAAGGAACGCCGGGGAGCTGTTTTTT. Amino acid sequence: CARGVAGGPRNAGELFF.

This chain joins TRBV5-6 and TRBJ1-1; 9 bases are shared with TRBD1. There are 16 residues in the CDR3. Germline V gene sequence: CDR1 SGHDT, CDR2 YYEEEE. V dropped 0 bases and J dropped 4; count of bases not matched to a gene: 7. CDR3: CASSLEVNRGLTEAFF. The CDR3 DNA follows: TGTGCCAGCAGCTTGGAAGTTAACAGGGGGCTCACTGAAGCTTTCTTT.

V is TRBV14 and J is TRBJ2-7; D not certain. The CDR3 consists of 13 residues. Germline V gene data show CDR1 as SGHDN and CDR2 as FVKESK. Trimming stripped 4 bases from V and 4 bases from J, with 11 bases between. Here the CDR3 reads CASSRHPGYEQYF. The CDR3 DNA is TGTGCCAGCAGCCGTCACCCCGGGTACGAGCAGTACTTC.

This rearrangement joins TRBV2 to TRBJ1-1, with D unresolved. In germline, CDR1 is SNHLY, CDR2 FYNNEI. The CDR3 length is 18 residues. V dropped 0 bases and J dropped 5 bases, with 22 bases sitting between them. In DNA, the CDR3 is TGTGCCAGCAGTGAAGCACCGGGTATAATAGAAGTTCGGACTGAAGCTTTCTTT. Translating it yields CASSEAPGIIEVRTEAFF.

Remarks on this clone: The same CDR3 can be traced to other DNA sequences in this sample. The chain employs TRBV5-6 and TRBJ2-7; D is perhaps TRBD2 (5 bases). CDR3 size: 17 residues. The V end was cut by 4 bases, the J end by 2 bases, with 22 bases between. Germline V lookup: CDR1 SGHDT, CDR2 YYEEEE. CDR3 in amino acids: CASSRSIRQGGAYEQYF. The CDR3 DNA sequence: TGTGCCAGCAGCCGTTCCATTAGACAAGGAGGCGCCTACGAGCAGTACTTC.

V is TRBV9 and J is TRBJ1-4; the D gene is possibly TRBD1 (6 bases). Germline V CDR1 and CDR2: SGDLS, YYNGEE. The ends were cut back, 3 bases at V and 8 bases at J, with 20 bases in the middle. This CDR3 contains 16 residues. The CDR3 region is CASSAGSGQGREKLFF. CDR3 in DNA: TGTGCCAGCAGCGCAGGGAGCGGCCAGGGGCGAGAAAAACTGTTTTTT.

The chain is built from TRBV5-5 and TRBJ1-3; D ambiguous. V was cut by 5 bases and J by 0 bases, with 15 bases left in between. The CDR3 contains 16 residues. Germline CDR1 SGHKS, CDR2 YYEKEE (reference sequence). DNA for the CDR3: TGTGCCAGCAGTTCCAAATCTTTCAGCTCTGGAAACACCATATATTTT. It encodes CASSSKSFSSGNTIYF.

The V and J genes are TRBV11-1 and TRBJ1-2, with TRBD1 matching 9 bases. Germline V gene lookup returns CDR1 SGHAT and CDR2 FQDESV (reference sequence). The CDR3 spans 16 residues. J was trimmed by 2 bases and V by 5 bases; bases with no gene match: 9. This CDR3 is CASSPGQGERNYGYTF. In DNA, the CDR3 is TGTGCCAGCAGCCCGGGACAGGGCGAGAGGAACTATGGCTACACCTTC.

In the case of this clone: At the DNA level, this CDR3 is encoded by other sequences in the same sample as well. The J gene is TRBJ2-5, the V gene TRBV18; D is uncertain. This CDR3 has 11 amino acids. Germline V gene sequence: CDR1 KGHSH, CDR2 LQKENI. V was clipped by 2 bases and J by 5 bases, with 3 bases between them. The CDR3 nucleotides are TGTGCCAGCTCACCATCGGAGACCCAGTACTTC. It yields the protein CASSPSETQYF.

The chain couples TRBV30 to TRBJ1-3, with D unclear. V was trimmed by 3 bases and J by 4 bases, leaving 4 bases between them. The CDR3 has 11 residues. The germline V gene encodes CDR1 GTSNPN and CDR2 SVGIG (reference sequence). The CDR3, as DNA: TGTGCCTGGAGAGGAGGAAACACCATATATTTT. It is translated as CAWRGGNTIYF. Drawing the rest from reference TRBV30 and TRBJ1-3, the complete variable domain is SQTIHQWPATLVQPVGSPLSLECTVEGTSNPNLYWYRQAAGRGLQLLFYSVGIGQISSEVPQNLSASRPQDRQFILSSKKLLLSDSGFYLCAWRGGNTIYFGEGSWLTVV.

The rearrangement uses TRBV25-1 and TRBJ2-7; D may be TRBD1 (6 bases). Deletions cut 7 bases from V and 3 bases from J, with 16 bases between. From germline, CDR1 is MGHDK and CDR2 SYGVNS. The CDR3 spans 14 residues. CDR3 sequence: CASKATGPLYEQYF. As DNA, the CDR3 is TGTGCCAGCAAGGCGACAGGCCCCCTCTACGAGCAGTACTTC.

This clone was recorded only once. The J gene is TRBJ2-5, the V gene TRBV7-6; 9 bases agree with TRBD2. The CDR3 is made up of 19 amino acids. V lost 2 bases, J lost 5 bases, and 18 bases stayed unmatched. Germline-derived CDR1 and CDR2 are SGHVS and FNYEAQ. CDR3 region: CASSLRSVAGGPAEETQYF. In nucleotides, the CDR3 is TGTGCCAGCAGCTTACGGTCGGTCGCGGGGGGGCCGGCTGAGGAGACCCAGTACTTC. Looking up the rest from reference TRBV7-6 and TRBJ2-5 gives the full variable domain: GAGVSQSPRYKVTKRGQDVALRCDPISGHVSLYWYRQALGQGPEFLTYFNYEAQQDKSGLPNDRFSAERPEGSISTLTIQRTEQRDSAMYRCASSLRSVAGGPAEETQYFGPGTRLLVL.

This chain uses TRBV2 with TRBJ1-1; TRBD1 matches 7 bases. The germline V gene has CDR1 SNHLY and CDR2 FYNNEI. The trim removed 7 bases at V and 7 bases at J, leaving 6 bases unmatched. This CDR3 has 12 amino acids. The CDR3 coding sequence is TGTGCCAGCAAAGCCAGGGGGGGTGAAGCTTTCTTT. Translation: CASKARGGEAFF.

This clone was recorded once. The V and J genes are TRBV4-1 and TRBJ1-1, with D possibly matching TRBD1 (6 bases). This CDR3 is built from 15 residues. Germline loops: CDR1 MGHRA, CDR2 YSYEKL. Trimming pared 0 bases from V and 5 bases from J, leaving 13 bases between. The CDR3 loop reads CASSQETGARTEAFF. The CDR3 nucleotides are TGCGCCAGCAGCCAAGAGACGGGGGCGAGGACTGAAGCTTTCTTT.

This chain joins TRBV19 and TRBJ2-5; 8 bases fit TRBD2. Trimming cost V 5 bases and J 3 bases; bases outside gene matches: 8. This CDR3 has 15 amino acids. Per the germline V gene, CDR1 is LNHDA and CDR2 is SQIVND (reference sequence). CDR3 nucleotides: TGTGCCAGTAGTCGGGGGGGCGGAGGCGAAGAGACCCAGTACTTC. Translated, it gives CASSRGGGGEETQYF.

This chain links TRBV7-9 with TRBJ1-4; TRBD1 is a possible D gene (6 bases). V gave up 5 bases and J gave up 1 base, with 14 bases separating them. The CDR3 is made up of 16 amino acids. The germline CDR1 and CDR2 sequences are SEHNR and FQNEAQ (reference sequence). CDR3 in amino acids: CASSLILGGTNEKLFF. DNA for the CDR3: TGTGCCAGCAGCCTCATATTAGGGGGAACTAATGAAAAACTGTTTTTT.

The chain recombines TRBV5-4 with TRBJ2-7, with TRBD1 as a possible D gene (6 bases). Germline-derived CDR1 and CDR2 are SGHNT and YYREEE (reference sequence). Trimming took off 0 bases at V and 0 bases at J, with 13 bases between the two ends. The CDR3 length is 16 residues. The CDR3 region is CASSLGGRWDSYEQYF. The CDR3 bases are TGTGCCAGCAGCTTGGGGGGGCGGTGGGACTCCTACGAGCAGTACTTC. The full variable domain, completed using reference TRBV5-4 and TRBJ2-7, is ETGVTQSPTHLIKTRGQQVTLRCSSQSGHNTVSWYQQALGQGPQFIFQYYREEENGRGNFPPRFSGLQFPNYSSELNVNALELDDSALYLCASSLGGRWDSYEQYFGPGTRLTVT.

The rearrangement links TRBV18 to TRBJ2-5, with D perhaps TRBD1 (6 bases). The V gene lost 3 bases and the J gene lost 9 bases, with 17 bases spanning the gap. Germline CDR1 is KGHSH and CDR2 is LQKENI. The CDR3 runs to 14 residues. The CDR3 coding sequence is TGTGCCAGCTCACCGTTGTTGACAGGAACGGCCCAGTACTTC. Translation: CASSPLLTGTAQYF.

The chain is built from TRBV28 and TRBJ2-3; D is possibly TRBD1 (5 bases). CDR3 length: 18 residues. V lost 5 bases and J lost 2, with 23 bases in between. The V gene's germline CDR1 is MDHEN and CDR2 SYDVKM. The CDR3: CASSQGPSRTIFTDTQYF. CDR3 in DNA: TGTGCCAGCAGTCAAGGCCCTTCCCGGACAATATTCACAGATACGCAGTATTTT.